The 27 T cell receptor beta chains reported below all come from one sample, sequenced in a study of metastatic and nonmetastatic thyroid tumors. With MiXCR, TCRdb called clones anew from the PCR reads. The sample consists of 20,000 to 25,000 clones, approximately 16% of them appearing once. Ahead of thyroid surgery, no patient had received treatment of any kind. The sequencing input was blood. The receptor set was obtained from a male donor with papillary thyroid cancer or a benign thyroid nodule (not recorded which). Some clones in this sample may be carry-over from other donors' samples.

This clone was detected many times. The CDR3 sequence: CASSYSVWGTGELFF. DNA for the CDR3: TGTGCCAGCAGTTACTCTGTGTGGGGTACCGGGGAGCTGTTTTTT. This chain joins TRBV6-5 and TRBJ2-2; no clear D. The germline V gene encodes CDR1 MNHEY and CDR2 SVGAGI. V shed 0 bases and J shed 5 bases, with 10 bases lying between them. The CDR3 extends over 15 amino acids.

At least ten counts were recorded for this clone. The chain carries TRBV5-1 and TRBJ2-2, with 10 bases lining up with TRBD2. This CDR3 has 15 amino acids. The V and J ends lost 7 bases and 1 base, in that order; junction bases with no gene match: 4. Germline CDR1 SGHRS, CDR2 YFSETQ. In DNA form, the CDR3 reads TGCGCCAGCTCTCGACTAGCGGGGAACACCGGGGAGCTGTTTTTT. It codes for CASSRLAGNTGELFF.

This clone appeared many times. The gene calls are TRBV6-5 and TRBJ1-1; D is ambiguous. Germline V gene sequence: CDR1 MNHEY, CDR2 SVGAGI. Deletions cut 2 bases from V and 0 bases from J, with 4 bases between. The length of the CDR3 is 13 residues. As DNA, the CDR3 is TGTGCCAGCAGTTACACCCTGAACACTGAAGCTTTCTTT. Its translation: CASSYTLNTEAFF.

This clone occurred many times. The rearrangement joins TRBV18 to TRBJ2-5, with D unresolved. V gave up 0 bases and J gave up 5 bases, with 4 bases separating them. CDR3 size: 12 residues. CDR1 is KGHSH and CDR2 is LQKENI in the germline V gene. CDR3 region: CASSPPGETQYF. The CDR3 DNA reads TGTGCCAGCTCACCACCAGGGGAGACCCAGTACTTC.

This clone occurred many times. The rearrangement uses TRBV3-1 and TRBJ2-3; 7 nucleotides agree with TRBD1. V gave up 1 base and J gave up 0 bases; unmatched junction bases: 4. This CDR3 is 16 amino acids long. Per the germline V gene, CDR1 is LGHDT and CDR2 is YNNKEL (reference sequence). The DNA for the CDR3 is TGTGCCAGCAGCCAAGTAAGGGGGCGTAGCACAGATACGCAGTATTTT. The encoded protein is CASSQVRGRSTDTQYF.

By proportion, this clone is medium-sized. The V call is TRBV28, the J call TRBJ2-7; TRBD1 agrees at 7 bases. Germline-derived CDR1 and CDR2 are MDHEN and SYDVKM. The trim removed 3 bases at V and 7 bases at J, leaving 9 bases unmatched. The CDR3 is 14 residues long. CDR3 coding DNA: TGTGCCAGCAGTTTTTCAACAGGGGCGAGAGAGCAGTACTTC. Translating it yields CASSFSTGAREQYF.

Many counts were recorded for this clone. This sequence joins TRBV18 and TRBJ1-2; D may be TRBD1 (5 bases). This CDR3 has 14 amino acids. Trimming removed 4 bases at V and 4 bases at J, with 13 bases between. Germline lookup yields CDR1 KGHSH and CDR2 LQKENI. CDR3 sequence (DNA): TGTGCCAGCTCACGTCTACAGGAGGTCTATGGCTACACCTTC. Encoded protein: CASSRLQEVYGYTF.

This clone was seen only a few times. This chain links TRBV7-6 with TRBJ2-7, with D possibly TRBD2 on 5 matching bases. V gave up 7 bases and J gave up 2 bases, with 30 bases separating them. The CDR3 length is 19 residues. From germline, CDR1 is SGHVS and CDR2 FNYEAQ. The CDR3 DNA is TGTGCCAGCAACCTGGCCCCCAGCGTTGGCGGGCTAATCACCTACGAGCAGTACTTC. It specifies CASNLAPSVGGLITYEQYF.

Ten or more counts support this clone. A much larger clone lies one base from this, so it may be a read error. The chain links TRBV2 to TRBJ2-1; possibly TRBD1 or TRBD2 for D (6 bases each). Trimming took 4 bases from V and 13 from J, leaving 14 bases between them. Germline values: CDR1 SNHLY, CDR2 FYNNEI. There are 12 residues in the CDR3. CDR3 sequence (DNA): TGTGCCAGCAGTGGAACAGGGAGGACTCAGTTCTTC. It translates to CASSGTGRTQFF.

This clone is deemed medium-sized. The V and J genes are TRBV30 and TRBJ1-2, with D possibly matching TRBD1 (5 bases). Germline V gene data show CDR1 as GTSNPN and CDR2 as SVGIG (reference sequence). The length of the CDR3 is 11 residues. The germline V and J ends were trimmed by 6 bases and 4 bases, with 9 bases remaining between them. The CDR3 protein is CACRDAYGYTF. For the CDR3, the DNA is TGTGCCTGTCGGGACGCCTATGGCTACACCTTC.

In its sample, this clone was seen many times. The chain has TRBV28 and TRBJ2-6, with 14 bases fitting TRBD2. Per germline, CDR1 MDHEN and CDR2 SYDVKM. CDR3 length: 19 residues. Losses at the gene ends were 4 bases for V and 2 bases for J; bases not matched to a gene: 7. Written as DNA, the CDR3 is TGTGCCAGCAGTTCCCTCTGGGGACTAGCGGGAGCTGGGGCCAACGTCCTGACTTTC. Translating gives CASSSLWGLAGAGANVLTF. The variable domain in full, with the rest retrieved from reference TRBV28 and TRBJ2-6, is DVKVTQSSRYLVKRTGEKVFLECVQDMDHENMFWYRQDPGLGLRLIYFSYDVKMKEKGDIPEGYSVSREKKERFSLILESASTNQTSMYLCASSSLWGLAGAGANVLTFGAGSRLTVL.

This clone was observed at least ten times. The rearrangement uses TRBV7-2 and TRBJ1-6; 10 bases map to TRBD1. Germline CDR1 is SGHTA and CDR2 is FQGNSA. J lost 10 bases, V lost 2 bases, and 5 bases had no gene match. There are 15 residues in the CDR3. Here the CDR3 DNA reads TGTGCCAGCAGCTTAAGACAGGGGGCAGGATCACCCCTCCACTTT. Translating it yields CASSLRQGAGSPLHF.

Many counts were recorded for this clone. The chain joins TRBV11-2 to TRBJ1-1, with D hard to call. The CDR3 covers 15 residues. In germline, CDR1 is SGHAT, CDR2 FQNNGV. Trimming took off 2 bases at V and 0 bases at J, with 10 bases between the two ends. The DNA of the CDR3 is TGTGCCAGCAGCTTACGCCCAGTCATGAACACTGAAGCTTTCTTT. Amino acid sequence: CASSLRPVMNTEAFF.

This clone is classed as medium-sized. The chain joins TRBV15 to TRBJ1-6; no clear D. V lost 0 bases and J 8 bases, leaving 11 bases between the germline ends. This CDR3 spans 15 amino acids. The germline CDR1 and CDR2 sequences are LNHNV and YYDKDF (reference sequence). The CDR3: CATSRDRAEYSPLHF. CDR3 in DNA: TGTGCCACCAGCAGAGATCGGGCAGAGTATTCACCCCTCCACTTT.

The chain uses TRBV4-1 and TRBJ1-5; no clear D gene. This CDR3 has 13 residues. Germline CDR1 and CDR2: MGHRA and YSYEKL. Trimming took off 0 bases at V and 5 bases at J, with 5 bases between the two ends. CDR3 bases: TGCGCCAGCAGCCAAGAACATTATCAGCCCCAGCATTTT. This sequence encodes CASSQEHYQPQHF.

This clone was recorded at least ten times. This sequence joins TRBV9 and TRBJ2-2, with 8 bases identical to TRBD2. Per the germline V gene, CDR1 is SGDLS and CDR2 is YYNGEE. This CDR3 is 20 amino acids long. Losses at the gene ends were 3 bases for V and 5 bases for J; bases not matched to a gene: 21. CDR3 DNA sequence: TGTGCCAGCAGCGGCGGCCGGGGGGGTCGTGGCGGGAGTTTAACCGGGGAGCTGTTTTTT. This encodes CASSGGRGGRGGSLTGELFF.

Sample share makes this clone medium-sized. The CDR3 protein is CASSPTSGNEQFF. The CDR3 bases are TGTGCCAGCTCACCAACTAGCGGGAATGAGCAGTTCTTC. V usage is TRBV18 and J usage is TRBJ2-1; 9 bases match TRBD2. This CDR3 contains 13 residues. Germline V gives CDR1 KGHSH, CDR2 LQKENI. V lost 2 bases, J lost 7 bases, and 0 bases stayed unmatched.

There are many counts of this clone. This chain links TRBV7-8 with TRBJ1-2, with TRBD1 matching 7 bases. This CDR3 has 17 residues. The trim removed 4 bases at V and 3 bases at J, leaving 14 bases unmatched. Per germline, CDR1 SGHVS and CDR2 FQNEAQ. The CDR3 loop is CASSSGGGDRLDYGYTF. Here the CDR3 DNA reads TGTGCCAGCAGCTCAGGGGGGGGAGACAGGCTTGACTATGGCTACACCTTC.

Within the sample, this clone is medium-sized. V is TRBV6-1 and J is TRBJ2-2, with TRBD2 identical over 11 bases. Germline V CDR1 and CDR2: MNHNS, SASEGT. CDR3 length equals 16 residues. V was clipped by 5 bases and J by 1 base; unmatched bases: 3. The CDR3 spells CASSNLAGGNTGELFF. CDR3 DNA sequence: TGTGCCAGCAGTAATCTAGCGGGAGGGAACACCGGGGAGCTGTTTTTT.

The rearrangement joins TRBV4-1 to TRBJ2-1; D gene ambiguous. Deletions cut 4 bases from V and 2 bases from J, with 12 bases between. This CDR3 region has 15 residues. Germline V gene data show CDR1 as MGHRA and CDR2 as YSYEKL. The CDR3 sequence: CASSRPVYAYNEQFF. CDR3 nucleotides: TGCGCCAGCAGCCGCCCCGTATATGCCTACAATGAGCAGTTCTTC.

This clone qualifies as medium-sized (0.01 to 0.1%). The chain carries TRBV20-1 and TRBJ2-7; the match to TRBD1 covers 11 bases. With 6 bases clipped from V and 2 bases from J, the junction kept 9 bases outside the gene matches. CDR3 length: 15 amino acids. CDR1 and CDR2 from the germline V gene are DFQATT and SNEGSKA (reference sequence). The CDR3 region has the DNA TGCAGTGCCTCCGGACAGGGGGCGCGAGCCTACGAGCAGTACTTC. The encoded protein is CSASGQGARAYEQYF.

This clone was seen many times. The chain is built from TRBV18 and TRBJ2-1; D possibly corresponds to TRBD2 (6 bases). CDR1 and CDR2 from the germline V gene are KGHSH and LQKENI. V was clipped by 1 base and J by 6 bases, with 10 bases between them. CDR3 length: 14 amino acids. The CDR3 region is CASSPRPGGNEQFF. In DNA form, the CDR3 reads TGTGCCAGCTCACCACGGCCCGGGGGCAATGAGCAGTTCTTC.

This clone was seen at least ten times. The rearrangement joins TRBV2 to TRBJ1-2; 7 nucleotides agree with TRBD1. The germline V gene has CDR1 SNHLY and CDR2 FYNNEI. V lost 6 bases to trimming and J lost 8 bases; unmatched junction nucleotides: 6. The CDR3 has 12 residues. The CDR3 nucleotides read TGTGCCAGCAGCTATACAGGGGACGGCTACACCTTC. It specifies CASSYTGDGYTF. Full variable domain (remainder filled in from reference TRBV2 and TRBJ1-2): EPEVTQTPSHQVTQMGQEVILRCVPISNHLYFYWYRQILGQKVEFLVSFYNNEISEKSEIFDDQFSVERPDGSNFTLKIRSTKLEDSAMYFCASSYTGDGYTFGSGTRLTVV.

For this clone: A read error may be the cause here, since a much bigger clone is one base away. The chain couples TRBV7-6 to TRBJ2-1; 7 bases agree with TRBD2. The CDR3 sequence is 11 residues long. V gave up 7 bases and J gave up 12 bases; unmatched junction bases: 6. Per germline, CDR1 SGHVS and CDR2 FNYEAQ. CDR3 residues: CASIPGLRQFF. As DNA, the CDR3 is TGTGCCAGCATTCCGGGACTACGGCAGTTCTTC.

By proportion, this clone is medium-sized. This rearrangement joins TRBV12-3 or TRBV12-4 to TRBJ2-7, with 8 bases lining up with TRBD1. Unmatched junction bases numbered 4, after V lost 2 bases and J lost 4 bases. The CDR3 has 14 amino acids. The DNA for the CDR3 is TGTGCCAGCAGTTTACAGGGGGCGCGTTACGAGCAGTACTTC. Its translation: CASSLQGARYEQYF.

This clone was seen many times. Additional DNA sequences in this sample encode the identical CDR3. J is TRBJ2-3 and V is TRBV11-2; D is uncertain. The germline CDR1 and CDR2 sequences are SGHAT and FQNNGV. CDR3 length equals 13 residues. Deletions cut 1 base from V and 1 base from J, with 3 bases between. CDR3: CASSLAGTDTQYF. The CDR3 nucleotides are TGTGCCAGCAGCTTAGCAGGCACAGATACGCAGTATTTT.

There are many counts of this clone. This chain uses TRBV6-2 or TRBV6-3 with TRBJ2-1, with TRBD2 matching over 11 bases. CDR1 and CDR2 from the germline V gene are MNHEY and SVGEGT. J was trimmed by 3 bases and V by 6 bases; bases with no gene match: 4. CDR3 length: 15 amino acids. The CDR3 DNA follows: TGTGCCAGCAGATTACTAGCGGGAGACTACAATGAGCAGTTCTTC. Its translation: CASRLLAGDYNEQFF.